These 5 T cell receptor beta chains share one sample of origin, sequenced in a study of T cell responses to AZD1222 COVID-19 vaccine. Profiling relied on immunoSEQ multiplex PCR, and the TCRdb table lists in-frame clones only, not all of them. The data contain more than 80,000 clones, about 93% of them singletons. Specimen: peripheral blood, collected 28 days after the second AZD1222 dose. The receptor source for this set is an adult who received the AZD1222 COVID-19 vaccine.

This clone was found once. The chain is built from TRBV18 and TRBJ1-2, with TRBD1 as a possible D gene (5 bases). Germline CDR1 KGHSH, CDR2 LQKENI. Trimming took 3 bases from V and 4 from J, leaving 24 bases between them. This CDR3 is 18 amino acids long. CDR3 loop: CASSPRGPQVGFSYGYTF. CDR3 DNA sequence: TGTGCCAGCTCACCTCGGGGCCCCCAGGTGGGGTTTAGCTATGGCTACACCTTC.

The rearrangement uses TRBV5-1 and TRBJ2-3, with D perhaps TRBD1 (6 bases). Trimming cost V 0 bases and J 6 bases, with 8 bases left between them. Germline assignment: CDR1 SGHRS and CDR2 YFSETQ. The CDR3 is 13 amino acids. The CDR3 DNA sequence: TGCGCCAGCAGCTTGGTAAGGGGGGATACGCAGTATTTT. Amino acid sequence: CASSLVRGDTQYF.

V and J are TRBV27 and TRBJ2-7; 7 bases agree with TRBD1. The CDR3 runs to 16 residues. With 4 bases clipped from V and 6 bases from J, the junction kept 15 bases outside the gene matches. The germline V gene has CDR1 MNHEY and CDR2 SMNVEV (reference sequence). As DNA, the CDR3 is TGTGCCAGCAGTTCCCGGACAGGTCCGGGAATAAGCGAGCAGTACTTC. Translating it yields CASSSRTGPGISEQYF.

CDR3: CASRDRALNTEAFF. The CDR3 bases are TGTGCCAGTAGGGACAGGGCGTTGAACACTGAAGCTTTCTTT. The chain is built from TRBV19 and TRBJ1-1; 8 nucleotides agree with TRBD1. Trimming took 6 bases from V and 0 from J; bases not matched to a gene: 3. CDR3 length: 14 residues. CDR1 LNHDA and CDR2 SQIVND come from the germline V gene (reference sequence). The complete variable domain, with remaining parts taken from reference TRBV19 and TRBJ1-1, reads DGGITQSPKYLFRKEGQNVTLSCEQNLNHDAMYWYRQDPGQGLRLIYYSQIVNDFQKGDIAEGYSVSREKKESFPLTVTSAQKNPTAFYLCASRDRALNTEAFFGQGTRLTVV.

The chain carries TRBV18 and TRBJ1-2; D not resolved. This CDR3 contains 13 residues. Germline-derived CDR1 and CDR2 are KGHSH and LQKENI. Trimming pared 3 bases from V and 3 bases from J, leaving 8 bases between. The CDR3 loop reads CASSPAKDYGYTF. The CDR3 DNA is TGTGCCAGCTCACCCGCCAAGGACTATGGCTACACCTTC.